This T cell receptor beta chain comes out of a study of high-grade serous ovarian cancer treatment subgroups. Overall study: Each sample yielded on average roughly 7,400 unique TCR beta rearrangements from approximately 15,000 reads. Notes on the study in general: Repertoire similarity ranged roughly 0.1 to 0.79 between tumors of one patient. Bulk tumor TCR sequencing gave no spatial information. Clonal relatedness tracked neoantigen level, and by trend copy number and mutation load.

Tumor tissue was taken before any definitive surgery or chemotherapy was given. Measured with immunoSEQ multiplex PCR; TCRdb has only the in-frame clones, and not every one. The sample records some 15,000 clones, approximately 87% being singletons. On this clone: Its specificity is not known.

The sample comprised tumor tissue. The clonotype comes from a human donor with high-grade serous ovarian cancer.

As DNA, the CDR3 is TGTGCCAGCAGGCCCTCTTTCGGATCTAATGAGCAGTTCTTC. Amino acids: CASRPSFGSNEQFF. This chain connects TRBV6-5 to TRBJ2-1, with D unclear. The CDR3 length is 14 residues. The germline V gene has CDR1 MNHEY and CDR2 SVGAGI. The V and J ends lost 6 bases and 7 bases respectively, with 16 bases between them.